This T cell receptor (beta chain) was identified during a study of graft-versus-host responses after intestinal transplantation. Method: immunoSEQ multiplex PCR; TCRdb's copy keeps in-frame clones and lacks some. This sample carries some 85,000 clones, around nine tenths of them seen once, and the ten largest clones take over 7%. V lost 6 bases to trimming and J lost 0 bases, with 14 bases between them. From germline, CDR1 is MNHNY and CDR2 SVGAGI (reference sequence). The CDR3 is 16 amino acids. On this clone itself: Its specificity is unknown.

The rearrangement joins TRBV6-6 to TRBJ2-2, with D hard to call. Specimen: unstimulated CD8+ T cells sorted from spleen or lymph node cells, collected before transplant. The TCR sequence derives from a human donor who was the organ donor for an intestinal transplant. DNA of the CDR3: TGTGCCAGCAGCTCCACAGCATTCGCGAACACCGGGGAGCTGTTTTTT. Translating it yields CASSSTAFANTGELFF.